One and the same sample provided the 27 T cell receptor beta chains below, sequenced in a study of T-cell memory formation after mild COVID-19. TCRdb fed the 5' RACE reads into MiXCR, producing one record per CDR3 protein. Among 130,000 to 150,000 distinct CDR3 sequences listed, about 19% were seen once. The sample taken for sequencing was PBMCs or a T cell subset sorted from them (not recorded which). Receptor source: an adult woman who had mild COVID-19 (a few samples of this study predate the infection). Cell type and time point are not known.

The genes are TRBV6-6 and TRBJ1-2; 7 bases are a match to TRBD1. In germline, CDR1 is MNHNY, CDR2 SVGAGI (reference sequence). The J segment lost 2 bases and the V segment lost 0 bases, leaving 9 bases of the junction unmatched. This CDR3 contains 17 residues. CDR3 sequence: CASSYSPGQRQNYGYTF. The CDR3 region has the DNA TGTGCCAGCAGTTACTCCCCGGGACAGCGCCAGAACTATGGCTACACCTTC.

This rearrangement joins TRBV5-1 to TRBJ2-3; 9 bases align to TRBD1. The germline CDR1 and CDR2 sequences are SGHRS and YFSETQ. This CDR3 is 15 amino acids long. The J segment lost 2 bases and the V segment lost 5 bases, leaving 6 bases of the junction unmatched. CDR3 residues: CASRETGGITDTQYF. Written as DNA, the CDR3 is TGCGCCAGCAGAGAGACAGGGGGAATCACAGATACGCAGTATTTT. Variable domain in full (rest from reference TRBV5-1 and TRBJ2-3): KAGVTQTPRYLIKTRGQQVTLSCSPISGHRSVSWYQQTPGQGLQFLFEYFSETQRNKGNFPGRFSGRQFSNSRSEMNVSTLELGDSALYLCASRETGGITDTQYFGPGTRLTVL.

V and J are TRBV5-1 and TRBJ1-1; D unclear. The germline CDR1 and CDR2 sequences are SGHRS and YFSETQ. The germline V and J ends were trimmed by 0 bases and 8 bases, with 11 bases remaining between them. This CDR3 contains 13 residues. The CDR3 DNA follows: TGCGCCAGCAGCTTGGCCGTGGCAGGCGAAGCTTTCTTT. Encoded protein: CASSLAVAGEAFF.

The DNA for the CDR3 is TGTGCCACCAGCAGAGGTCGGAACTCCTACGAGCAGTACTTC. Protein: CATSRGRNSYEQYF. The rearrangement uses TRBV15 and TRBJ2-7; D is unclear. CDR1 is LNHNV, CDR2 YYDKDF, per germline (reference sequence). The CDR3 loop spans 14 amino acids. Trimming left V 1 base short and J 0 bases short, with 7 bases between.

The CDR3 region is CSVSQKNTEAFF. The CDR3 DNA sequence: TGCAGCGTTTCCCAGAAGAACACTGAAGCTTTCTTT. The chain has TRBV29-1 and TRBJ1-1, with D hard to call. V gave up 5 bases and J gave up 1 base, with 8 bases separating them. This CDR3 contains 12 residues. The germline gives CDR1 SQVTM, CDR2 ANQGSEA.

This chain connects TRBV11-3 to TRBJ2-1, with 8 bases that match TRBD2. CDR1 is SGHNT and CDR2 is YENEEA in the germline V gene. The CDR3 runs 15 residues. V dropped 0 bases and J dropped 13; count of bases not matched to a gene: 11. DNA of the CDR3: TGTGCCAGCAGCTTAGATAGCCAAGGGGGACTAGAACAGTTCTTC. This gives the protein CASSLDSQGGLEQFF.

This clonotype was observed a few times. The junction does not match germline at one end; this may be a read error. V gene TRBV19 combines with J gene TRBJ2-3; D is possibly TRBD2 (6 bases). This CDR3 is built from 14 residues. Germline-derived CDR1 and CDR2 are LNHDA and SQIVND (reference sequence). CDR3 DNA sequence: TGTGCTAGTAAGGAGGGTTTGGTTGAAGATACGCAGTATTTT. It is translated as CASKEGLVEDTQYF. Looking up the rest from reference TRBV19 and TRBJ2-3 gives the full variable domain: DGGITQSPKYLFRKEGQNVTLSCEQNLNHDAMYWYRQDPGQGLRLIYYSQIVNDFQKGDIAEGYSVSREKKESFPLTVTSAQKNPTAFYLCASKEGLVEDTQYFGPGTRLTVL.

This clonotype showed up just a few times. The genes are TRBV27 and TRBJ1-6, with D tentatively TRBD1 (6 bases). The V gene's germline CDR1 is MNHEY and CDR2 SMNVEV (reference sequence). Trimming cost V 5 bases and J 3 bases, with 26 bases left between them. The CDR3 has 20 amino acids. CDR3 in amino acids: CASSLKGQRVGVIYNSPLHF. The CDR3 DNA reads TGTGCCAGCAGTCTAAAAGGACAGAGGGTAGGGGTCATCTATAATTCACCCCTCCACTTT.

The CDR3 loop reads CASSQDRGWDTGELFF. The CDR3 region has the DNA TGTGCCAGCAGCCAAGATCGGGGATGGGACACCGGGGAGCTGTTTTTT. The rearrangement joins TRBV14 to TRBJ2-2; D perhaps matches TRBD2 (5 bases). The V gene lost 0 bases and the J gene lost 3 bases, with 11 bases spanning the gap. CDR3 length: 16 amino acids. CDR1 and CDR2 (germline): SGHDN, FVKESK.

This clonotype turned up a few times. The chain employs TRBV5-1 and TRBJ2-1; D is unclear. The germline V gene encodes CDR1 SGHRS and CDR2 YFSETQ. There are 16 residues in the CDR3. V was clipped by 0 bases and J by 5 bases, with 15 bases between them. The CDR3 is CASSLGYSNLHNEQFF. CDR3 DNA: TGCGCCAGCAGCTTGGGTTACAGCAACCTACACAATGAGCAGTTCTTC.

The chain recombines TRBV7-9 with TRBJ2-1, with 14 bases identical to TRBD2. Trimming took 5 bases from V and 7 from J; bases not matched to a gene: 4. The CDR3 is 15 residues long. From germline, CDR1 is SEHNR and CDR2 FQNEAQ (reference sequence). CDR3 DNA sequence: TGTGCCAGCAGCGAGGGACTAGCGGGAGAGAATGAGCAGTTCTTC. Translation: CASSEGLAGENEQFF. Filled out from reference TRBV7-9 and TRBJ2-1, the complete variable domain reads DTGVSQNPRHKITKRGQNVTFRCDPISEHNRLYWYRQTLGQGPEFLTYFQNEAQLEKSRLLSDRFSAERPKGSFSTLEIQRTEQGDSAMYLCASSEGLAGENEQFFGPGTRLTVL.

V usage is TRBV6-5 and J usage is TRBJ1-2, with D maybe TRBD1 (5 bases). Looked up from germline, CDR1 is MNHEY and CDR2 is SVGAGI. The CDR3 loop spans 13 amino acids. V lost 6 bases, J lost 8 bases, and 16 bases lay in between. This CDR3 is CASSPRGERGYTF. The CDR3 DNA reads TGTGCCAGCAGCCCCCGGGGGGAGCGAGGCTACACCTTC.

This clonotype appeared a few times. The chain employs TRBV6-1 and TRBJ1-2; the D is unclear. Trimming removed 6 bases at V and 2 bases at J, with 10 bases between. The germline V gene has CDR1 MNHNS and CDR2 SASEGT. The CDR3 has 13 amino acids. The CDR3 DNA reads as TGTGCCAGCAGGGAAACGCTAAACTATGGCTACACCTTC. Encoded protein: CASRETLNYGYTF.

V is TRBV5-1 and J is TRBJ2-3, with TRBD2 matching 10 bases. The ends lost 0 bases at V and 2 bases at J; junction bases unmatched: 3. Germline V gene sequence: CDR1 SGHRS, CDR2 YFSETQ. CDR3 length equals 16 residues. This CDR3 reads CASSLGTSGFTDTQYF. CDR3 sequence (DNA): TGCGCCAGCAGCTTGGGGACTAGCGGATTCACAGATACGCAGTATTTT.

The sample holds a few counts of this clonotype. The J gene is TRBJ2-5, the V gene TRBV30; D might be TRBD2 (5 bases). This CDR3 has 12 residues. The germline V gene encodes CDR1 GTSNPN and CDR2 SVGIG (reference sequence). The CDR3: CAVSGNQETQYF. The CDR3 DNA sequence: TGTGCAGTAAGCGGAAACCAAGAGACCCAGTACTTC. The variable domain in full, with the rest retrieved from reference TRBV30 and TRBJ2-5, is SQTIHQWPATLVQPVGSPLSLECTVEGTSNPNLYWYRQAAGRGLQLLFYSVGIGQISSEVPQNLSASRPQDRQFILSSKKLLLSDSGFYLCAVSGNQETQYFGPGTRLLVL.

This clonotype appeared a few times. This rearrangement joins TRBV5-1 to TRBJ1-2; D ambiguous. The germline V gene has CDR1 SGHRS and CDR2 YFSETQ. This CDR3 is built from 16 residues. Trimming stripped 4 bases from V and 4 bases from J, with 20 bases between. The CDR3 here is CASSPAGNWAAYGYTF. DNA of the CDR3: TGCGCCAGCAGCCCCGCTGGGAACTGGGCAGCCTATGGCTACACCTTC.

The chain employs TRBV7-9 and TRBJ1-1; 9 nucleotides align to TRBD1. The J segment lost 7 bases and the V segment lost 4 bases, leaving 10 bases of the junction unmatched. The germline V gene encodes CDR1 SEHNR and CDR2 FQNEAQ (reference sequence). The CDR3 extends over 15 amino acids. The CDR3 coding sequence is TGTGCCAGCAGCTCCCGGGACAGGGTAAGGAGTGAAGCTTTCTTT. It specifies CASSSRDRVRSEAFF.

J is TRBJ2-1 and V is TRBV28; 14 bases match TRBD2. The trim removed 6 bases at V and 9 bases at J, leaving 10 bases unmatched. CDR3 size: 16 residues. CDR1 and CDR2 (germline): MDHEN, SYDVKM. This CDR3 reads CASRPEGLAGAIEQFF. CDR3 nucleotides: TGTGCCAGCAGACCAGAGGGACTAGCGGGAGCGATTGAGCAGTTCTTC.

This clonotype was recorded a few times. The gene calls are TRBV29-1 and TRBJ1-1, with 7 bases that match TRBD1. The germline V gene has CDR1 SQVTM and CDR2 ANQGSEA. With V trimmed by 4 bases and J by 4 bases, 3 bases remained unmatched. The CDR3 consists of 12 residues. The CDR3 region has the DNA TGCAGCGTTGGGAACAGGGGCACTGAAGCTTTCTTT. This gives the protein CSVGNRGTEAFF. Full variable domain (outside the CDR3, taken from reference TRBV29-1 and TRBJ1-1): SAVISQKPSRDICQRGTSLTIQCQVDSQVTMMFWYRQQPGQSLTLIATANQGSEATYESGFVIDKFPISRPNLTFSTLTVSNMSPEDSSIYLCSVGNRGTEAFFGQGTRLTVV.

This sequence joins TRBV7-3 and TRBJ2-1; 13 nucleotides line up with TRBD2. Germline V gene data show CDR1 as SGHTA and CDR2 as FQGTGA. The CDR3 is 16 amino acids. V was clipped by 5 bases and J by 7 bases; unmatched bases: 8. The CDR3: CASSHLTSGGANEQFF. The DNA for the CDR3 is TGTGCCAGCAGCCACCTTACTAGCGGGGGGGCGAATGAGCAGTTCTTC.

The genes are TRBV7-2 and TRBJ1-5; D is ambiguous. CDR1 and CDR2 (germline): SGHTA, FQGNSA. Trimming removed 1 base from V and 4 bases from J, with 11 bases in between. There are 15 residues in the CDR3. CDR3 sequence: CASSLGSQLNQPQHF. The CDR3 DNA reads TGTGCCAGCAGCTTAGGAAGCCAGCTTAATCAGCCCCAGCATTTT.

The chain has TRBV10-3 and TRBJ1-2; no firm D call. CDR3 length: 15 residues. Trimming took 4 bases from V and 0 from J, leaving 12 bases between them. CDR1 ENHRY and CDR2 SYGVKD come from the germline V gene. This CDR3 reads CAISGGFEANYGYTF. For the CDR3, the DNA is TGTGCCATCAGTGGAGGGTTTGAGGCTAACTATGGCTACACCTTC.

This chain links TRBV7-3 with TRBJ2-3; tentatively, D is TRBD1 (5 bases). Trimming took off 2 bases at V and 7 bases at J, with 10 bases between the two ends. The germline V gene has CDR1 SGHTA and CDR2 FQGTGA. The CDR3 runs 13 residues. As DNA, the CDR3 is TGTGCCAGCAGCTTAGGGGCTCGAAATACGCAGTATTTT. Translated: CASSLGARNTQYF. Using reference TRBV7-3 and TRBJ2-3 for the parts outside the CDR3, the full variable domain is GAGVSQTPSNKVTEKGKYVELRCDPISGHTALYWYRQSLGQGPEFLIYFQGTGAADDSGLPNDRFFAVRPEGSVSTLKIQRTERGDSAVYLCASSLGARNTQYFGPGTRLTVL.

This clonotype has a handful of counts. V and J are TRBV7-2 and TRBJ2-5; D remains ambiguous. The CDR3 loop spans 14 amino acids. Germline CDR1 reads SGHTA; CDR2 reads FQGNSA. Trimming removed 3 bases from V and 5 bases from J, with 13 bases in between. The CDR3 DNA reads TGTGCCAGCAGCTTCCCAGCAATCTCGGAGACCCAGTACTTC. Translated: CASSFPAISETQYF. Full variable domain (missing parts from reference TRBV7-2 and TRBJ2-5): GAGVSQSPSNKVTEKGKDVELRCDPISGHTALYWYRQSLGQGLEFLIYFQGNSAPDKSGLPSDRFSAERTGGSVSTLTIQRTQQEDSAVYLCASSFPAISETQYFGPGTRLLVL.

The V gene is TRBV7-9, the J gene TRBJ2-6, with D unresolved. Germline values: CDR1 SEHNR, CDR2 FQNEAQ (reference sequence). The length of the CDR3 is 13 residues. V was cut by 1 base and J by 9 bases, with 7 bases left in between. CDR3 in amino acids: CASSLVTSNVLTF. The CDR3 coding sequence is TGTGCCAGCAGCTTAGTTACGAGCAACGTCCTGACTTTC.

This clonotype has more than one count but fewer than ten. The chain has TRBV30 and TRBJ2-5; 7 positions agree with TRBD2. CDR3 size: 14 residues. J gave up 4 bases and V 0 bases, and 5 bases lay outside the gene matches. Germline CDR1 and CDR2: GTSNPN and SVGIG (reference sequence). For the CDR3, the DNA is TGTGCCTGGAGTGTTAAAGGGAGGGGAGAGACCCAGTACTTC. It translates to CAWSVKGRGETQYF.

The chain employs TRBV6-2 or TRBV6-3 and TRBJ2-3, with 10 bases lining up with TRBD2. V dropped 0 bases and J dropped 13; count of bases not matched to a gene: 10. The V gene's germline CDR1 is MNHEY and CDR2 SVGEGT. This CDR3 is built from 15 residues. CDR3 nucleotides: TGTGCCAGCAGTTACTCCGGAGCGGGAGGGCCTTTCGAGTATTTT. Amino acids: CASSYSGAGGPFEYF.